This T cell receptor beta chain was retrieved from a study of cytomegalovirus exposure and HLA in healthy donors. Broader study findings: Rates of TCR association differed by HLA locus in a later analysis, with DRB1 highest and HLA-C lowest. Across donors, presence/absence analyses took sequencing depth to be roughly uniform.

The CDR3 contains 13 residues. Germline V CDR1 and CDR2: MNHEY, SMNVEV (reference sequence). V dropped 0 bases and J dropped 8 bases, with 10 bases sitting between them. With regard to this clone: Its antigen remains unknown.

The PCR had 60 Vbeta and 13 Jbeta primers. TCRdb's table, derived via immunoSEQ multiplex PCR, lists solely in-frame clones and lacks some. The sample holds 200,000 to 250,000 clones, 79% seen once. The chain is built from TRBV27 and TRBJ1-2, with D tentatively TRBD1 (5 bases). The material sequenced was PBMCs. This TCR derives from a man in his fifties or sixties in good health and CMV-seronegative. The CDR3, as DNA: TGTGCCAGCAGTTTATCGTCGAGACAGGGCTACACCTTC. Translating gives CASSLSSRQGYTF.